The clone carrying this T cell receptor (beta chain) was seen a handful of times. This CDR3 contains 14 residues. Unmatched junction bases numbered 9, after V lost 6 bases and J lost 5 bases. Looked up from germline, CDR1 is SGHRS and CDR2 is YFSETQ. This entry comes from a study of shared T cell receptors in the human thymus. The method was immunoSEQ multiplex PCR; TCRdb's version includes in-frame clones alone and lacks a portion of them. The sample has some 700,000 clones, roughly 85% seen once; the top ten hold approximately 0.01%. This sample also appeared in a second study, on human thymus T cells. That report adds: Surgeons resected thymus tissue during corrective heart surgery. Thymic and blood repertoires appeared to display a bias in their usage of V and J genes. Related research has reported that thymic repertoires overlap highly among unrelated individuals.

The TCR originated in a girl under two years old with a congenital heart defect. The gene calls are TRBV5-1 and TRBJ1-2; 8 positions agree with TRBD1. The sequenced sample consisted of thymocytes. In DNA, the CDR3 is TGCGCCAGCAACCCGACAGGGGACAATTATGGCTACACCTTC. Its translation is CASNPTGDNYGYTF.